This T cell receptor (beta chain) was sequenced in a study of OX40 agonist ivuxolimab in advanced cancers. Turning to the study itself: Participants could have had prior anti-PD-1, anti-PD-L1 or anti-CTLA-4 therapy, and roughly 40% had some.

Assay used: immunoSEQ multiplex PCR; TCRdb lists only in-frame clones, some missing. Here the sample spans some 70,000 clones, approximately 90% being singletons. Germline V CDR1 and CDR2: SGHTS, YDEGEE. Trimming cost V 4 bases and J 3 bases; bases outside gene matches: 12. There are 16 residues in the CDR3. The sample here was CD4+ or CD8+ T cells sorted from blood, taken in a trial of the OX40 agonist ivuxolimab. The sequence came from an adult with an advanced solid tumor such as melanoma, head and neck, liver or kidney cancer. The chain employs TRBV5-8 and TRBJ2-5, with 7 bases that match TRBD2. CDR3 region: CASSPPFGGVEETQYF. DNA of the CDR3: TGTGCCAGCAGCCCACCTTTTGGGGGGGTGGAAGAGACCCAGTACTTC.